These T cell receptor beta chains were read from a single sample in a study of blood T cells in healthy people across ages. A single record per CDR3 protein comes from TCRdb applying MiXCR to the 5' RACE reads. The sample yields fewer than 1.5 million distinct CDR3 sequences, around 42% seen once. The material sequenced was blood. These receptors originate from a woman younger than 35 in good health. The CDR3 runs from the conserved cysteine through the conserved F or W. Each record gives: clone size, D gene, V gene, J gene, CDR3 protein, CDR3 DNA. D genes are given only for firm matches. A row's size may be missing; if present it is once, few, many or a size class.

>few|.|TRBV6-1|TRBJ2-1
CASRSGWGNNEQFF
TGTGCCAGCAGGTCGGGGTGGGGAAACAATGAGCAGTTCTTC
>.|.|TRBV24-1|TRBJ2-7
CATSGSTGGFSYEQYF
TGTGCCACCAGTGGGTCGACAGGTGGCTTTTCCTACGAGCAGTACTTC
>few|.|TRBV19|TRBJ2-3
CASSAAGDTQYF
TGTGCCAGTAGTGCGGCGGGAGATACGCAGTATTTT
>.|.|TRBV9|TRBJ2-5
CASSPRWATPQETQYF
TGTGCCAGCAGCCCCCGATGGGCTACACCTCAAGAGACCCAGTACTTC
>few|TRBD2|TRBV6-2/TRBV6-3|TRBJ2-4
CASSYVTSGRNEQYF
TGTGCCAGCAGTTATGTGACTAGCGGGCGCAATGAGCAGTACTTC
>.|TRBD2|TRBV20-1|TRBJ2-3
CSARAGLAGFTDTQYF
TGCAGTGCTAGGGCGGGGCTAGCGGGGTTCACAGATACGCAGTATTTT
>.|TRBD2|TRBV10-3|TRBJ2-3
CAISEIQRDTDTQYF
TGTGCCATCAGTGAGATACAGCGGGACACAGATACGCAGTATTTT
>.|.|TRBV20-1|TRBJ2-7
CSPQARRRSYEQYF
TGCAGTCCTCAGGCGAGGAGACGCTCCTACGAGCAGTACTTC
>.|.|TRBV20-1|TRBJ2-7
CSVRVGGYEQYF
TGCAGTGTTAGAGTCGGGGGCTACGAGCAGTACTTC
>few|.|TRBV21-1|TRBJ1-5
CASSIRGYQPQHF
TGTGCCAGCAGTATCAGGGGATATCAGCCCCAGCATTTT
>.|TRBD1|TRBV29-1|TRBJ1-1
CSAQSGTAFEAFF
TGCAGCGCTCAGTCTGGGACAGCCTTTGAAGCTTTCTTT
>.|.|TRBV11-1|TRBJ2-3
CASSLVEAGDTQYF
TGTGCCAGCAGCTTAGTAGAGGCGGGAGATACGCAGTATTTT
>.|TRBD2|TRBV5-4|TRBJ2-7
CASSTVAGGSDNEQYF
TGTGCCAGCAGCACCGTAGCGGGGGGCTCCGACAATGAGCAGTACTTC
>.|TRBD1|TRBV7-8|TRBJ2-2
CASSLGTGAKTGELFF
TGTGCCAGCAGCTTGGGGACAGGGGCGAAAACCGGGGAGCTGTTTTTT
>.|TRBD2|TRBV20-1|TRBJ2-5
CSARASAGVSETQYF
TGCAGTGCTAGAGCCTCGGCGGGAGTTTCTGAGACCCAGTACTTC
>once|TRBD2|TRBV10-3|TRBJ2-2
CAIRGLAGELAGELFF
TGTGCCATCAGAGGACTAGCGGGAGAGTTGGCCGGGGAGCTGTTTTTT
>.|TRBD1|TRBV7-9|TRBJ1-2
CASTQDRETYGYTF
TGTGCCAGCACCCAGGACAGGGAGACCTATGGCTACACCTTC
>.|TRBD2|TRBV20-1|TRBJ2-1
CSARVLTSGNYNEQFF
TGCAGTGCTAGAGTTCTGACTAGCGGGAATTACAATGAGCAGTTCTTC
>.|TRBD1|TRBV20-1|TRBJ1-2
CSATGQALYGYTF
TGCAGTGCTACGGGACAGGCCCTCTATGGCTACACCTTC
>.|.|TRBV3-1|TRBJ1-5
CASSHDTNQPQHF
TGTGCCAGCAGCCACGACACGAATCAGCCCCAGCATTTT
>once|.|TRBV3-1|TRBJ1-5
CASSRSTVSNQPQHF
TGTGCCAGCAGCCGCAGTACAGTTAGCAATCAGCCCCAGCATTTT
>few|.|TRBV20-1|TRBJ1-5
CSARDGRKTNQPQHF
TGCAGTGCTAGAGATGGGCGAAAAACCAATCAGCCCCAGCATTTT
>few|TRBD1|TRBV29-1|TRBJ2-3
CSAQGAGSIPDTQYF
TGCAGCGCCCAGGGGGCGGGGAGCATCCCAGATACGCAGTATTTT
>.|.|TRBV7-2|TRBJ1-1
CASSHDKNTEAFF
TGTGCCAGCAGCCACGACAAGAACACTGAAGCTTTCTTT
>few|.|TRBV6-2/TRBV6-3|TRBJ1-5
CASFAGQSNQPQHF
TGTGCCAGCTTCGCAGGACAGAGCAATCAGCCCCAGCATTTT
>.|TRBD2|TRBV11-2|TRBJ2-7
CASSSRLADSYEQYF
TGTGCCAGCAGCTCCCGACTAGCGGACTCCTACGAGCAGTACTTC
>.|TRBD2|TRBV20-1|TRBJ2-3
CSASTSGIWSRPTDTQYF
TGCAGTGCTTCGACTAGCGGGATATGGTCTCGTCCCACAGATACGCAGTATTTT
>few|TRBD2|TRBV10-2|TRBJ2-1
CASSPTGRGGGYEQFF
TGCGCCAGCTCTCCTACGGGTCGGGGGGGCGGTTATGAGCAGTTCTTC
>many|.|TRBV4-2|TRBJ2-3
CASSQDTGFGTQYF
TGTGCCAGCAGCCAAGATACCGGGTTTGGTACGCAGTATTTT
>few|.|TRBV6-1|TRBJ2-6
CASSEISSGANVLTF
TGTGCCAGCAGTGAAATCAGCTCTGGGGCCAACGTCCTGACTTTC
>few|.|TRBV6-5|TRBJ1-2
CASSYDWEANYGYTF
TGTGCCAGCAGTTACGATTGGGAAGCTAACTATGGCTACACCTTC
>few|TRBD1|TRBV7-6|TRBJ1-2
CASSSRQGAEAGYTF
TGTGCCAGCAGCTCGAGACAGGGGGCGGAGGCCGGCTACACCTTC
>.|.|TRBV28|TRBJ2-7
CASSFSNGLYEQYF
TGTGCCAGCAGTTTCTCTAATGGGCTCTACGAGCAGTACTTC
>.|TRBD1|TRBV28|TRBJ1-2
CASSLRDRLHGYTF
TGTGCCAGCAGTTTAAGGGACAGGTTACATGGCTACACCTTC
>few|.|TRBV6-1|TRBJ1-6
CASSSLLHRGTNSPLHF
TGTGCCAGCAGCTCCCTCTTACATCGTGGGACTAATTCACCCCTCCACTTT
>.|.|TRBV10-3|TRBJ1-1
CAIRDGVLNTEAFF
TGTGCCATCAGAGACGGGGTTTTGAACACTGAAGCTTTCTTT
>once|.|TRBV6-6|TRBJ1-2
CASSLSNNYSYTF
TGTGCCAGCAGTCTCTCAAATAACTATAGCTACACCTTC
>many|.|TRBV29-1|TRBJ2-5
CSPWGGETQYF
TGCAGCCCCTGGGGAGGAGAGACCCAGTACTTC
>once|TRBD2|TRBV20-1|TRBJ2-1
CSASGTSGGHYNEQFF
TGCAGTGCTAGCGGGACTAGCGGGGGGCACTACAATGAGCAGTTCTTC
>.|.|TRBV10-3|TRBJ2-7
CAISSAFYEQYF
TGTGCCATCAGTTCCGCCTTCTACGAGCAGTACTTC
>.|TRBD1|TRBV5-8|TRBJ2-6
CASSSGQGALGANVLTF
TGTGCCAGCAGCAGCGGACAGGGGGCGCTTGGGGCCAACGTCCTGACTTTC
>few|TRBD1|TRBV5-1|TRBJ2-7
CASSLWLGRDSSYEQYF
TGCGCCAGCAGCCTGTGGTTGGGCAGGGACAGTTCCTACGAGCAGTACTTC
>.|TRBD1|TRBV12-3/TRBV12-4|TRBJ2-2
CASRSQGATGELFF
TGTGCCAGCAGGTCACAGGGGGCGACCGGGGAGCTGTTTTTT
>few|.|TRBV5-1|TRBJ2-5
CASSVDQETQYF
TGCGCCAGCAGCGTCGACCAAGAGACCCAGTACTTC
>.|.|TRBV7-9|TRBJ2-1
CASQPADAYNEQFF
TGTGCCAGTCAGCCAGCGGATGCCTACAATGAGCAGTTCTTC
>.|.|TRBV6-5|TRBJ1-5
CASSSTVSQNQPQHF
TGTGCCAGCAGTTCGACAGTCAGCCAGAATCAGCCCCAGCATTTT
>once|.|TRBV20-1|TRBJ2-7
CSARAGEPRVGEQYF
TGCAGTGCTAGAGCAGGGGAGCCCCGGGTGGGCGAGCAGTACTTC
>once|.|TRBV12-3/TRBV12-4|TRBJ2-5
CASSSGSQEAQYF
TGTGCCAGCAGTTCGGGGTCCCAAGAGGCCCAGTACTTC
>few|TRBD2|TRBV11-2|TRBJ2-5
CASSLGLAGERETQYF
TGTGCCAGCAGCTTAGGACTAGCGGGAGAGCGGGAGACCCAGTACTTC
>.|TRBD2|TRBV7-7|TRBJ2-2
CASSSPGGTSGNTGELFF
TGTGCTAGCAGCTCTCCCGGGGGGACTAGCGGAAACACCGGGGAGCTGTTTTTT
>once|TRBD2|TRBV24-1|TRBJ2-1
CATSDPGLADNEQFF
TGTGCCACCAGTGACCCCGGACTAGCGGACAATGAGCAGTTCTTC
>.|.|TRBV10-3|TRBJ2-3
CAITWGESGDTQYF
TGTGCCATCACGTGGGGGGAAAGCGGAGATACGCAGTATTTT
>few|.|TRBV5-1|TRBJ2-2
CASSPGTFANTGELFF
TGCGCCAGCAGCCCCGGGACGTTTGCGAACACCGGGGAGCTGTTTTTT
>.|TRBD2|TRBV7-2|TRBJ2-7
CASLAGGAGGTYEQYF
TGTGCCAGCTTAGCGGGGGGGGCCGGGGGAACCTACGAGCAGTACTTC
>.|.|TRBV12-5|TRBJ2-1
CASGRRQSSYNEQFF
TGTGCTAGTGGTCGAAGGCAGAGCTCCTACAATGAGCAGTTCTTC
>.|.|TRBV6-6|TRBJ2-1
CASRRQPRVNEQFF
TGTGCCAGCAGACGACAACCCCGGGTCAATGAGCAGTTCTTC
>few|.|TRBV15|TRBJ2-4
CATSRGEDIDLAKNIQYF
TGTGCCACCAGCAGAGGGGAGGATATAGACCTAGCCAAAAACATTCAGTACTTC
>few|.|TRBV20-1|TRBJ2-3
CSASYGATDTQYF
TGCAGTGCTAGTTACGGGGCCACAGATACGCAGTATTTT